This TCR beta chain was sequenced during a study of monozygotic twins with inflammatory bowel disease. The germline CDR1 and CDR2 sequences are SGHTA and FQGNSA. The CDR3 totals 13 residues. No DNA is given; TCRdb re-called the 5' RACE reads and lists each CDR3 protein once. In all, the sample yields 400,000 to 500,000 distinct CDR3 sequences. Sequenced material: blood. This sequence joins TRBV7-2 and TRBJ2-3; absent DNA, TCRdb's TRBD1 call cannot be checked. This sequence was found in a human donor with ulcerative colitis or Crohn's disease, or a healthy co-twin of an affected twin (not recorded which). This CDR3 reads CATGGFFTDTQYF. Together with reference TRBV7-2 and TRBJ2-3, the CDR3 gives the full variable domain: GAGVSQSPSNKVTEKGKDVELRCDPISGHTALYWYRQSLGQGLEFLIYFQGNSAPDKSGLPSDRFSAERTGGSVSTLTIQRTQQEDSAVYLCATGGFFTDTQYFGPGTRLTVL.